The rows below give T cell receptor beta chains drawn from one sample of a study of shared clonotypes between healthy human individuals. TCRdb's copy holds only in-frame clones and misses some; the assay was immunoSEQ multiplex PCR. The data show fewer than 1 million clones, with 96% seen just once and less than 0.25% held by the top ten. The sample was naive CD8+ T cells sorted from blood. These receptors were collected from a man younger than 45 in good health. Both conserved end residues are part of each CDR3. Each record gives: D gene, J gene, clone size, V gene, CDR3 protein, CDR3 DNA. The D gene is left open where the match is weak. Clone size is not always given. Where it is, it says once, few, many or a class for expanded clones.

>.|TRBJ1-4|.|TRBV6-5
CASSYQGPGRGEKLFF
TGTGCCAGCAGTTATCAAGGACCAGGGAGAGGAGAAAAACTGTTTTTT
>TRBD1|TRBJ2-7|.|TRBV6-6
CASSGQGVNEQYF
TGTGCCAGCAGTGGACAGGGGGTTAACGAGCAGTACTTC
>TRBD1|TRBJ2-6|.|TRBV4-1
CASSRQGPGANVLTF
TGCGCCAGCAGCCGACAGGGACCTGGGGCCAACGTCCTGACTTTC
>.|TRBJ1-2|.|TRBV21-1
CASTDENRDPHYGYTF
TGTGCCAGCACCGACGAAAACAGGGATCCCCACTATGGCTACACCTTC
>.|TRBJ1-2|.|TRBV15
CATSGSINYGYTF
TGTGCCACCAGCGGAAGCATTAACTATGGCTACACCTTC
>.|TRBJ1-1|.|TRBV6-6
CASSLGVNTEAFF
TGTGCCAGCAGTTTGGGGGTGAACACTGAAGCTTTCTTT
>.|TRBJ1-5|once|TRBV2
CASSDRAGINSNQPQHF
TGTGCCAGCAGTGACAGGGCGGGCATAAATAGCAATCAGCCCCAGCATTTT
>.|TRBJ2-7|.|TRBV25-1
CASSGYEQYF
TGTGCCAGCAGCGGCTACGAGCAGTACTTC
>.|TRBJ2-7|.|TRBV27
CASSLSSRHEQYF
TGTGCCAGCAGTTTAAGCTCAAGACACGAGCAGTACTTC
>.|TRBJ2-3|.|TRBV14
CASSQAGGLTDTQYF
TGTGCCAGCAGCCAAGCTGGCGGTTTGACAGATACGCAGTATTTT
>.|TRBJ1-2|.|TRBV4-1
CASSQDVGYTF
TGCGCCAGCAGCCAAGACGTCGGCTACACCTTC
>.|TRBJ1-1|.|TRBV28
CASRTSYGPKGASHSMNTEAFF
TGTGCCAGCAGGACCAGTTACGGCCCCAAAGGCGCAAGCCACAGTATGAACACTGAAGCTTTCTTT
>TRBD2|TRBJ2-1|.|TRBV27
CASSLSGTSTYNEQFF
TGTGCCAGCAGTTTATCCGGGACTAGTACCTACAATGAGCAGTTCTTC
>TRBD2|TRBJ2-7|.|TRBV29-1
CSVLTSGLYEQYF
TGCAGCGTCCTTACTAGCGGGCTCTACGAGCAGTACTTC
>.|TRBJ2-7|.|TRBV5-1
CASKEFYEQYF
TGCGCCAGCAAGGAGTTTTACGAGCAGTACTTC
>.|TRBJ2-2|once|TRBV10-2
CASSKNRGLTGELFF
TGCGCCAGCAGTAAGAACCGGGGGCTCACCGGGGAGCTGTTTTTT
>TRBD1|TRBJ1-1|.|TRBV10-2
CASSVGQLNTEAFF
TGCGCCAGCAGTGTGGGACAGTTGAACACTGAAGCTTTCTTT
>.|TRBJ1-1|.|TRBV6-5
CASSRALNTEAFF
TGTGCCAGCAGCCGGGCCCTGAACACTGAAGCTTTCTTT
>TRBD2|TRBJ2-3|once|TRBV7-9
CASSLERTSGRTDTQYF
TGTGCCAGCAGCTTAGAGAGGACTAGCGGACGCACAGATACGCAGTATTTT
>TRBD1|TRBJ1-1|once|TRBV7-9
CASSSDRVNTEAFF
TGTGCCAGCAGCTCGGACAGGGTGAACACTGAAGCTTTCTTT
>.|TRBJ2-3|.|TRBV5-1
CASKKRGSTDTQYF
TGCGCCAGCAAAAAAAGGGGAAGCACAGATACGCAGTATTTT
>.|TRBJ1-5|.|TRBV27
CASSLRGDSYSNQPQHF
TGTGCCAGCAGTTTAAGAGGGGACTCATATAGCAATCAGCCCCAGCATTTT
>TRBD1|TRBJ2-7|.|TRBV30
CAWSVGQGINEQYF
TGTGCCTGGAGTGTAGGACAGGGAATCAACGAGCAGTACTTC
>.|TRBJ2-1|.|TRBV21-1
CASSTDYNEQFF
TGTGCCAGCAGCACCGATTACAATGAGCAGTTCTTC
>.|TRBJ2-3|once|TRBV13
CASSLPSESPDTQYF
TGTGCCAGCAGCCTCCCTAGCGAGAGCCCAGATACGCAGTATTTT